This T cell receptor (beta chain) was obtained from a study of CD8 T cells in Susac syndrome. Reverse transcription of about 0.5 to 1 ug RNA was carried out with random hexamers. TCRdb itself ran the immunoSEQ multiplex PCR reads through MiXCR, one entry per CDR3 protein. The sample records about 22,000 distinct CDR3 sequences, roughly 93% being singletons. V gave up 3 bases and J gave up 6 bases; unmatched junction bases: 8. CDR1 is SGHRS, CDR2 YFSETQ, per germline. CDR3 size: 14 residues. The specimen was CD8+ T cells from PBMCs. The receptor was derived from a human donor in good health. This rearrangement joins TRBV5-1 to TRBJ1-2, with TRBD1 matching over 7 bases. The DNA of the CDR3 is TGCGCCAGCAGCTGGGACAGTTGGGCTGATGGCTACACCTTC. Its translation: CASSWDSWADGYTF.